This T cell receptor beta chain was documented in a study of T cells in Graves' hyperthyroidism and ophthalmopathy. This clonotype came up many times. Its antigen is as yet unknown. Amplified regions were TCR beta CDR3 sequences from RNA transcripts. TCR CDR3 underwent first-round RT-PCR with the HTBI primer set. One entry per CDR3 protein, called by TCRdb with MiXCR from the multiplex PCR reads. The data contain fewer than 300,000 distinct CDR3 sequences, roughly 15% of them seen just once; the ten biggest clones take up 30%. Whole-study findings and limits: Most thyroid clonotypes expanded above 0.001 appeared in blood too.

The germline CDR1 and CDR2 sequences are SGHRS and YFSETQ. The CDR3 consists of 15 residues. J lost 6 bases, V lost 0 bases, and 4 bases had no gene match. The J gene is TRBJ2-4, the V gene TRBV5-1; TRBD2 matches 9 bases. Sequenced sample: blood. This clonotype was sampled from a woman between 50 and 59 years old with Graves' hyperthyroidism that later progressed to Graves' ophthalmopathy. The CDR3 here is CASSLAIAGVNIQYF. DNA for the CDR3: TGCGCCAGCAGCTTGGCCATAGCGGGGGTAAACATTCAGTACTTC.